This T cell receptor (beta chain) was sequenced for a study of blood T cells in healthy people across ages. Regarding the study as a whole: Percentage of naive T cells showed a strong correlation with TCR beta diversity. Estimates of total diversity, which came from one million sequenced T cells, were considered to be underestimates. Observed TCR beta diversity per million T cells went down as age went up. This fall followed a roughly linear course with age.

This clonotype appeared a single time. Its target is unknown. For the second PCR, which ran for about 6 to 12 cycles, a sample-barcoded 5' primer and a J-beta primer mix were used. TCRdb independently ran MiXCR on the 5' RACE reads; one entry per CDR3 protein. The table lists approximately 670,000 distinct CDR3 sequences, roughly 41% of them singletons. Germline values: CDR1 SEHNR, CDR2 FQNEAQ (reference sequence). V shed 1 base and J shed 0 bases, with 10 bases lying between them. There are 16 residues in the CDR3. The TCR originated in a man at least 80 years old in good health. The chain is built from TRBV7-9 and TRBJ2-1, with D perhaps matching TRBD2 (7 bases). Specimen: blood. This CDR3 reads CASSLGRGASYNEQFF. Here the CDR3 DNA reads TGTGCCAGCAGCTTAGGACGGGGGGCCTCCTACAATGAGCAGTTCTTC.